Below, 24 T cell receptor beta chains from the same sample are listed, as sequenced in a study of blood T cell repertoires in COVID-19. Sequencing used immunoSEQ multiplex PCR; TCRdb keeps in-frame clones, though not all of them. The sample lists roughly 220,000 clones; roughly 89% were seen once. Sequencing was carried out using PBMCs or T cells enriched from blood (not recorded which). The receptors derive from a man between 25 and 39 years old who had been exposed to COVID-19.

This chain connects TRBV30 to TRBJ1-3, with 7 bases identical to TRBD1. The CDR3 has 15 amino acids. Trimming at V came to 0 bases and at J to 0 bases, leaving 2 bases not matched to a gene. Germline CDR1 is GTSNPN and CDR2 is SVGIG (reference sequence). The CDR3 bases are TGTGCCTGGAGTGTAGGACAGGTCTCTGGAAACACCATATATTTT. It codes for CAWSVGQVSGNTIYF.

The rearrangement uses TRBV6-5 and TRBJ2-7; D gene uncertain. Trimming removed 0 bases at V and 4 bases at J, with 7 bases between. CDR1 MNHEY and CDR2 SVGAGI come from the germline V gene. The CDR3 length is 13 residues. The CDR3 bases are TGTGCCAGCAGTTACTCGAGAAGTTACGAGCAGTACTTC. Protein product: CASSYSRSYEQYF.

This clone came up once. The V call is TRBV29-1, the J call TRBJ1-5; a possible D gene is TRBD1 (6 bases). V dropped 7 bases and J dropped 2 bases, with 15 bases sitting between them. Germline V gives CDR1 SQVTM, CDR2 ANQGSEA. This CDR3 comprises 14 residues. In DNA form, the CDR3 reads TGCAGCGCCAGGAGTGGGGGCGGCAATCAGCCCCAGCATTTT. This codes for CSARSGGGNQPQHF.

The chain employs TRBV9 and TRBJ1-1; no firm D call. Germline assignment: CDR1 SGDLS and CDR2 YYNGEE. This CDR3 has 14 amino acids. V dropped 3 bases and J dropped 4 bases, with 13 bases sitting between them. The DNA of the CDR3 is TGTGCCAGCAGCGACTACCCGACGTTCACTGAAGCTTTCTTT. Its protein product is CASSDYPTFTEAFF.

This chain links TRBV10-1 with TRBJ2-3; D is ambiguous. V lost 2 bases, J lost 1 base, and 7 bases lay in between. The CDR3 runs to 14 residues. CDR1 WNHNN and CDR2 SYGVQD come from the germline V gene (reference sequence). CDR3 nucleotides: TGCGCCAGCAGTGAGCACCAGGGCACAGATACGCAGTATTTT. This sequence encodes CASSEHQGTDTQYF.

The chain is built from TRBV10-2 and TRBJ1-2; D call uncertain. The CDR3 has 13 residues. Per germline, CDR1 WSHSY and CDR2 SAAADI. The V end lost 2 bases, the J end lost 10 bases, and 14 bases lay between the germline ends. The CDR3 region is CASSELLSYPYTF. CDR3 in DNA: TGCGCCAGCAGTGAGCTGTTGAGCTACCCCTACACCTTC.

The chain recombines TRBV6-5 with TRBJ2-3; 8 bases align to TRBD1. V shed 6 bases and J 0 bases; nucleotides not matched to a gene: 5. CDR1 is MNHEY, CDR2 SVGAGI, per germline. The CDR3 extends over 15 amino acids. CDR3 protein: CASSGTGRSTDTQYF. In nucleotides, the CDR3 is TGTGCCAGCAGCGGGACAGGCCGGAGCACAGATACGCAGTATTTT.

The chain joins TRBV7-3 to TRBJ2-2; D is perhaps TRBD2 (5 bases). The CDR3 totals 13 residues. Germline V lookup: CDR1 SGHTA, CDR2 FQGTGA. V lost 5 bases and J 5 bases, leaving 9 bases between the germline ends. CDR3 residues: CASSPEGTGELFF. CDR3 DNA: TGTGCCAGCAGCCCCGAGGGTACCGGGGAGCTGTTTTTT.

V usage is TRBV7-2 and J usage is TRBJ2-3, with 9 bases lining up with TRBD2. The CDR3 totals 16 residues. V lost 7 bases, J lost 0 bases, and 8 bases stayed unmatched. CDR1 SGHTA and CDR2 FQGNSA come from the germline V gene. The CDR3 nucleotides read TGTGCCAGCAAAATAGCGGGGGCGTCTAGCACAGATACGCAGTATTTT. It is translated as CASKIAGASSTDTQYF.

This chain joins TRBV4-2 and TRBJ2-3; tentatively, D is TRBD1 (6 bases). Germline V CDR1 and CDR2: LGHNA, YNFKEQ. The CDR3 is made up of 17 amino acids. The V and J ends lost 4 bases and 4 bases respectively, with 21 bases between them. The CDR3 sequence: CASSRPRTQGGPDTQYF. The CDR3 nucleotides read TGTGCCAGCAGCCGCCCCCGAACCCAAGGGGGTCCAGATACGCAGTATTTT.

The rearrangement uses TRBV7-3 and TRBJ2-1; 9 positions match TRBD2. The CDR3 totals 15 residues. The trim removed 2 bases at V and 4 bases at J, leaving 3 bases unmatched. Germline loops: CDR1 SGHTA, CDR2 FQGTGA. Written as DNA, the CDR3 is TGTGCCAGCAGCTTAGTAGCGGGGGAATACAATGAGCAGTTCTTC. It translates to CASSLVAGEYNEQFF.

V gene TRBV28 combines with J gene TRBJ2-1; TRBD2 matches at 9 bases. The germline gives CDR1 MDHEN, CDR2 SYDVKM. The CDR3 runs 14 residues. Trimming took 6 bases from V and 4 from J; bases not matched to a gene: 4. CDR3 protein: CASRATSGYNEQFF. The DNA for the CDR3 is TGTGCCAGCAGAGCGACTAGCGGATACAATGAGCAGTTCTTC.

CDR3 protein: CATAIDRAEAKNIQYF. The CDR3 DNA reads TGTGCCACCGCGATCGACAGGGCCGAAGCCAAAAACATTCAGTACTTC. V usage is TRBV2 and J usage is TRBJ2-4; 7 bases are a match to TRBD1. V was clipped by 10 bases and J by 0 bases; unmatched bases: 12. Germline V gene data show CDR1 as SNHLY and CDR2 as FYNNEI. The CDR3 runs to 16 residues.

The chain employs TRBV2 and TRBJ2-2; tentative D call: TRBD1 (6 bases). The V gene's germline CDR1 is SNHLY and CDR2 FYNNEI. Trimming removed 10 bases at V and 5 bases at J, with 17 bases between. The CDR3 is 14 residues long. In DNA form, the CDR3 reads TGTGCCACCCACAGGGTACTTGTAACCGGGGAGCTGTTTTTT. Translated: CATHRVLVTGELFF.

The chain links TRBV7-2 to TRBJ1-5; unclear D gene. This CDR3 comprises 15 residues. V was clipped by 0 bases and J by 4 bases, with 10 bases between them. Germline CDR1 reads SGHTA; CDR2 reads FQGNSA. CDR3 protein: CASSLADTSNQPQHF. CDR3 in DNA: TGTGCCAGCAGCTTAGCCGACACATCTAATCAGCCCCAGCATTTT. Based on the CDR3 plus reference TRBV7-2 and TRBJ1-5, the full variable domain is GAGVSQSPSNKVTEKGKDVELRCDPISGHTALYWYRQSLGQGLEFLIYFQGNSAPDKSGLPSDRFSAERTGGSVSTLTIQRTQQEDSAVYLCASSLADTSNQPQHFGDGTRLSIL.

The V gene is TRBV7-2, the J gene TRBJ2-3, with D unclear. The CDR3 sequence is 14 residues long. Germline lookup yields CDR1 SGHTA and CDR2 FQGNSA. Trimming left V 3 bases short and J 0 bases short, with 7 bases between. CDR3: CASSLGPSTDTQYF. The CDR3 DNA follows: TGTGCCAGCAGCTTGGGCCCGAGCACAGATACGCAGTATTTT.

The gene calls are TRBV28 and TRBJ1-4; 9 bases match TRBD1. V was clipped by 4 bases and J by 2 bases; unmatched bases: 2. The CDR3 sequence is 15 residues long. Germline lookup yields CDR1 MDHEN and CDR2 SYDVKM. The DNA of the CDR3 is TGTGCCAGCAGTTACAGGGGGCCTACTAATGAAAAACTGTTTTTT. Translating gives CASSYRGPTNEKLFF. Full variable domain (outside the CDR3, taken from reference TRBV28 and TRBJ1-4): DVKVTQSSRYLVKRTGEKVFLECVQDMDHENMFWYRQDPGLGLRLIYFSYDVKMKEKGDIPEGYSVSREKKERFSLILESASTNQTSMYLCASSYRGPTNEKLFFGSGTQLSVL.

The gene calls are TRBV29-1 and TRBJ2-1, with D maybe TRBD2 (6 bases). In germline, CDR1 is SQVTM, CDR2 ANQGSEA. Trimming removed 4 bases at V and 3 bases at J, with 16 bases between. The CDR3 runs to 15 residues. The CDR3 here is CSVGGTSLIYNEQFF. CDR3 nucleotides: TGCAGCGTTGGCGGCACTAGCTTGATCTACAATGAGCAGTTCTTC.

The rearrangement joins TRBV2 to TRBJ2-1, with 8 bases matching TRBD2. Per germline, CDR1 SNHLY and CDR2 FYNNEI. The CDR3 contains 15 residues. With 6 bases clipped from V and 3 bases from J, the junction kept 7 bases outside the gene matches. The CDR3 loop reads CASRTSSGGYNEQFF. The CDR3 DNA reads as TGTGCCAGCAGGACCTCAAGCGGGGGCTACAATGAGCAGTTCTTC.

The V gene is TRBV27, the J gene TRBJ2-5, with TRBD2 identical over 7 bases. Germline V gene sequence: CDR1 MNHEY, CDR2 SMNVEV (reference sequence). CDR3 length equals 12 residues. The J segment lost 2 bases and the V segment lost 6 bases, leaving 0 bases of the junction unmatched. DNA of the CDR3: TGTGCCAGCAGGGGGGGGCAAGAGACCCAGTACTTC. This translates into CASRGGQETQYF.

This clone came up a few times. The chain employs TRBV5-3 and TRBJ1-2; no clear D gene. TRBV5-3 is labeled an ORF, and its function is uncertain. CDR3 size: 17 residues. Trimming removed 1 base at V and 4 bases at J, with 20 bases between. In DNA form, the CDR3 reads TGTGCCAGAAGCTTGTTTTATCCGGCGGGCTTTTTCTATGGCTACACCTTC. Protein: CARSLFYPAGFFYGYTF.

V usage is TRBV5-1 and J usage is TRBJ1-1, with TRBD1 as a possible D gene (6 bases). The CDR3 loop spans 15 amino acids. V was pared by 4 bases and J by 2 bases, with 15 bases between. Germline assignment: CDR1 SGHRS and CDR2 YFSETQ. The CDR3 is CASSPGTIKNTEAFF. The CDR3 DNA reads TGCGCCAGCAGCCCAGGGACAATCAAAAACACTGAAGCTTTCTTT.

The V gene is TRBV4-3, the J gene TRBJ2-5; possible D gene TRBD1, 5 bases. V lost 4 bases, J lost 0 bases, and 15 bases lay in between. Germline V gives CDR1 LGHNA, CDR2 YSLEER. The CDR3 spans 16 residues. This CDR3 is CASSRGPGANQETQYF. The CDR3 DNA is TGCGCCAGCAGCCGGGGTCCTGGGGCAAACCAAGAGACCCAGTACTTC.

The chain employs TRBV7-9 and TRBJ1-3; D not certain. The CDR3 runs to 16 residues. CDR1 and CDR2 from the germline V gene are SEHNR and FQNEAQ (reference sequence). Trimming left V 2 bases short and J 3 bases short, with 14 bases between. Here the CDR3 reads CASSLFTGGFGNTIYF. The CDR3 DNA reads as TGTGCCAGCAGCTTATTCACGGGAGGGTTTGGAAACACCATATATTTT.